This T cell receptor (beta chain) was recorded in a study of T cells in tumors after PD-1 blockade. Study details: Daily vismodegib 150 mg continued in a subset of anti-PD-1-treated patients.

The assay was immunoSEQ multiplex PCR, and TCRdb's table has in-frame clones only and misses some. Of tens of thousands of clones in the sample, approximately 79% are singletons; the top ten hold 4.7%. This clone turned up a few times. Input was roughly 600 ng to 6,004 ng of genomic DNA from tumor or blood. Germline V gene sequence: CDR1 SNHLY, CDR2 FYNNEI. Trimming took 7 bases from V and 7 from J; bases not matched to a gene: 7. There are 12 residues in the CDR3. This TCR was sampled from a human donor with basal cell carcinoma. The input for sequencing was PBMCs, taken after anti-PD-1 treatment. The chain links TRBV2 to TRBJ2-7, with 7 bases lining up with TRBD2. The CDR3 region has the DNA TGTGCCAGCACTCTGGGAGGGAGGGAGCAGTACTTC. This translates into CASTLGGREQYF.